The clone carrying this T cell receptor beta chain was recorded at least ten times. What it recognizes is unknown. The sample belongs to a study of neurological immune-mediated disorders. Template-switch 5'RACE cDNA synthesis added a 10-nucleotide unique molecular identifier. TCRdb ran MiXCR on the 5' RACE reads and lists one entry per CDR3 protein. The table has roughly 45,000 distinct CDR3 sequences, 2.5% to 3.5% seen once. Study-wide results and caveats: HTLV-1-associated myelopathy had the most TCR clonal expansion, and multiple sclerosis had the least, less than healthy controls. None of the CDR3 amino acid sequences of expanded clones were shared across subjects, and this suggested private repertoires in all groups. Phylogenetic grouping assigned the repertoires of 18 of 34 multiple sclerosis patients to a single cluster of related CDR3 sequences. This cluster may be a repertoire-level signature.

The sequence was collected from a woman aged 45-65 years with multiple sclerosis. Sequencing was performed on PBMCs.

CDR3 coding DNA: TGTGCCAGCAGCGGGACCGGGAGGAAAGAGACCCAGTACTTC. This translates into CASSGTGRKETQYF. This chain links TRBV5-6 with TRBJ2-5, with 7 bases fitting TRBD2. V was pared by 4 bases and J by 3 bases, with 6 bases of the junction left unmatched. The CDR3 consists of 14 residues. Germline V gene sequence: CDR1 SGHDT, CDR2 YYEEEE.